This entry lists 17 T cell receptor beta chains sequenced from one sample in a study of T-cell reconstitution after alpha-beta-depleted transplantation in children. The authors prepared the TCRbeta library with unique molecular identifiers. TCRdb re-called the PCR reads with MiXCR, one entry per CDR3 protein. The sample lists around 600,000 distinct CDR3 sequences, around 16% seen once, with over 0.95% in the top ten. Sequencing was performed on PBMCs from the stem cell graft donor, taken from the stem cell graft. Receptors originate from a human donor who donated a stem cell graft to a child with acute myeloid leukemia.

This clonotype was seen many times. The chain uses TRBV6-2 or TRBV6-3 and TRBJ2-7, with D perhaps matching TRBD2 (6 bases). CDR1 MNHEY and CDR2 SVGEGT come from the germline V gene. The CDR3 extends over 13 amino acids. Between the trimmed V and J ends, which lost 8 bases and 12 bases, there was a span of 23 bases. The CDR3 bases are TGTGCCAGCCGGGAATCAGGAGGGAATTGGGCGTACTTC. It yields the protein CASRESGGNWAYF.

This clonotype was counted many times. The J gene is TRBJ1-5, the V gene TRBV12-3 or TRBV12-4; 7 bases line up with TRBD1. The V gene end was trimmed by 1 base and the J gene end by 7 bases; junction bases not matched to a gene: 7. The CDR3 sequence is 15 residues long. The CDR3 region has the DNA TGTGCCAGCAGTTTAGAAGGCAGGGGGAACCAGCCCCAGCATTTT. This gives the protein CASSLEGRGNQPQHF.

This clonotype occurred many times. The chain has TRBV24-1 and TRBJ2-1; D not resolved. The ends were cut back, 2 bases at V and 9 bases at J, with 7 bases in the middle. Germline V gives CDR1 KGHDR, CDR2 SFDVKD. The CDR3 consists of 12 residues. The CDR3 region is CATSDYVGEQFF. CDR3 nucleotide sequence: TGTGCCACCAGTGATTACGTGGGTGAGCAGTTCTTC.

This clonotype was picked up a small number of times. The genes are TRBV7-2 and TRBJ2-3; TRBD2 is a possible D gene (5 bases). This CDR3 comprises 14 residues. The V gene lost 1 base and the J gene lost 5 bases, with 10 bases spanning the gap. The germline V gene has CDR1 SGHTA and CDR2 FQGNSA. The CDR3 region is CASSLESGGDTQYF. The CDR3 bases are TGTGCCAGCAGCTTAGAGTCCGGAGGAGATACGCAGTATTTT.

The rearrangement uses TRBV24-1 and TRBJ2-3; D ambiguous. The CDR3 covers 14 residues. Trimming took off 5 bases at V and 2 bases at J, with 10 bases between the two ends. Germline V gives CDR1 KGHDR, CDR2 SFDVKD. For the CDR3, the DNA is TGTGCCACCAGTGCCCACAGAGACACAGATACGCAGTATTTT. This translates into CATSAHRDTDTQYF.

In this sample, this clonotype turned up a few times. The rearrangement uses TRBV15 and TRBJ1-2, with D possibly being TRBD1 (5 bases). The CDR3 contains 14 residues. V was shortened by 9 bases and J by 1 base, with 15 bases between the two germline ends. Germline V gives CDR1 LNHNV, CDR2 YYDKDF (reference sequence). The CDR3 nucleotides read TGTGCCACGGGAGGGGCAGGCTATAACTATGGCTACACCTTC. The encoded protein is CATGGAGYNYGYTF.

The J gene is TRBJ2-2, the V gene TRBV20-1; D ambiguous. This CDR3 comprises 18 residues. The germline V gene encodes CDR1 DFQATT and CDR2 SNEGSKA (reference sequence). V was pared by 0 bases and J by 4 bases, with 21 bases between. The chain's CDR3 is CSARDPRSPGRSTGELFF. The CDR3 region has the DNA TGCAGTGCTAGAGACCCTCGAAGCCCCGGGCGGAGCACCGGGGAGCTGTTTTTT.

This clonotype has a count of ten or more. The CDR3 sequence: CASSLGQGEQPQHF. As DNA, the CDR3 is TGCGCCAGCAGCTTGGGGCAGGGGGAACAGCCCCAGCATTTT. The rearrangement links TRBV5-1 to TRBJ1-5, with 7 bases aligning to TRBD1. The germline CDR1 and CDR2 sequences are SGHRS and YFSETQ. Germline trimming cut 0 bases from V and 7 bases from J; bases unmatched to any gene: 4. The length of the CDR3 is 14 residues.

This clonotype was counted ten times or more. The rearrangement uses TRBV6-1 and TRBJ2-6, with D possibly being TRBD1 or TRBD2 (6 bases each). Germline CDR1 and CDR2: MNHNS and SASEGT. Trimming took off 10 bases at V and 4 bases at J, with 14 bases between the two ends. This CDR3 has 14 residues. The CDR3 loop reads CATRGGWGANVLTF. DNA for the CDR3: TGTGCCACACGAGGGGGGTGGGGGGCCAACGTCCTGACTTTC.

This clonotype occurred many times. The gene calls are TRBV29-1 and TRBJ2-7; 7 bases fit TRBD1. The germline gives CDR1 SQVTM, CDR2 ANQGSEA. The CDR3 runs to 13 residues. Germline trimming cut 6 bases from V and 5 bases from J; bases unmatched to any gene: 10. The CDR3, as DNA: TGCAGCGTCCGACAGGGACCCGAGAACGAGCAGTACGTC. Protein: CSVRQGPENEQYV.

This CDR3 is CASTREGGGGNEQFF. The CDR3 DNA reads TGTGCCAGCACCCGAGAAGGGGGGGGAGGCAATGAGCAGTTCTTC. The genes are TRBV11-1 and TRBJ2-1, with D tentatively TRBD2 (7 bases). The length of the CDR3 is 15 residues. Trimming took off 7 bases at V and 6 bases at J, with 19 bases between the two ends. The germline gives CDR1 SGHAT, CDR2 FQDESV (reference sequence). The complete variable domain, with remaining parts taken from reference TRBV11-1 and TRBJ2-1, reads EAEVAQSPRYKITEKSQAVAFWCDPISGHATLYWYRQILGQGPELLVQFQDESVVDDSQLPKDRFSAERLKGVDSTLKIQPAELGDSAMYLCASTREGGGGNEQFFGPGTRLTVL.

The gene calls are TRBV7-9 and TRBJ2-2; TRBD1 aligns across 8 bases. Trimming removed 8 bases from V and 1 base from J; junction bases left unmatched: 6. Germline V gives CDR1 SEHNR, CDR2 FQNEAQ (reference sequence). This CDR3 has 15 amino acids. The CDR3 nucleotides read TGTGCCAGCCTCACCGGGACAGGGAACACCGGGGAGCTGTTTTTT. It specifies CASLTGTGNTGELFF.

The chain employs TRBV28 and TRBJ2-1; D remains unclear. CDR1 MDHEN and CDR2 SYDVKM come from the germline V gene. CDR3 length equals 14 residues. The V end lost 4 bases, the J end lost 5 bases, and 12 bases lay between the germline ends. CDR3 protein: CASSSPNRDNEQFF. The CDR3 DNA sequence: TGTGCCAGCAGTTCCCCCAACAGAGACAATGAGCAGTTCTTC.

V and J are TRBV11-1 and TRBJ2-7; 15 bases match TRBD2. Germline-derived CDR1 and CDR2 are SGHAT and FQDESV (reference sequence). With V trimmed by 0 bases and J by 6 bases, 12 bases remained unmatched. The CDR3 totals 19 residues. The CDR3 region is CASSLAGRTSGGEPREQYF. CDR3 coding DNA: TGTGCCAGCAGCTTAGCGGGTAGGACTAGCGGGGGGGAACCTCGCGAGCAGTACTTC.

This clonotype has more than one count but fewer than ten. The genes are TRBV15 and TRBJ1-1, with 7 bases that match TRBD1. J gave up 8 bases and V 0 bases, and 3 bases lay outside the gene matches. Germline CDR1 reads LNHNV; CDR2 reads YYDKDF (reference sequence). The CDR3 has 13 residues. The CDR3 nucleotides read TGTGCCACCAGCAGAGATTGGGACAGCGAAGCTTTCTTT. Its translation is CATSRDWDSEAFF.

This clonotype was seen repeatedly, ten times or more. The rearrangement uses TRBV6-5 and TRBJ1-2; possible D gene TRBD1, 5 bases. Germline CDR1 MNHEY, CDR2 SVGAGI. Trimming took off 4 bases at V and 8 bases at J, with 11 bases between the two ends. This CDR3 region has 12 residues. This chain's CDR3 is CASSSRGKGYTF. The CDR3, as DNA: TGTGCCAGCAGTTCGAGGGGAAAGGGCTACACCTTC.

This clonotype was seen ten or more times. The J gene is TRBJ1-1, the V gene TRBV29-1; possible D gene TRBD1, 5 bases. The CDR3 sequence is 14 residues long. CDR1 is SQVTM and CDR2 is ANQGSEA in the germline V gene. V was trimmed by 0 bases and J by 4 bases, leaving 12 bases between them. The CDR3 region is CSVEDTGGGTEAFF. The CDR3 DNA is TGCAGCGTTGAAGATACCGGGGGGGGCACTGAAGCTTTCTTT.